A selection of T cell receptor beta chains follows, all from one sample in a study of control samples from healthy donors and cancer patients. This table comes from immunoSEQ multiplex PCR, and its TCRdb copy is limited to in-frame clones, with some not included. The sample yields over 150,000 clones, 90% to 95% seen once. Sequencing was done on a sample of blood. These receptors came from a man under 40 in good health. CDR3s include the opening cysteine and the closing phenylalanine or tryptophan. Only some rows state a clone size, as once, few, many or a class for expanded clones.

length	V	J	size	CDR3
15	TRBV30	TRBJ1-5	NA	CAWSVRGYSNQPQHF
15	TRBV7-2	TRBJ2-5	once	CASSLEAGEQETQYF
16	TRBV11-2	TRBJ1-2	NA	CASSLGFGTDRYGYTF
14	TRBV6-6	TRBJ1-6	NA	CASAWTGGNSPLHF
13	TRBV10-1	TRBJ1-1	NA	CASSPDGRPGAFF
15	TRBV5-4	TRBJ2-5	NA	CASSWVPSDGETQYF
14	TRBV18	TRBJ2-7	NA	CASSPQGGDYEQYF
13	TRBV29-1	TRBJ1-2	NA	CSTSDRANYGYTF
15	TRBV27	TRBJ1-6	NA	CASSLLGTGNSPLHF
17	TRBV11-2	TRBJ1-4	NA	CASSLVARQTTNEKLFF
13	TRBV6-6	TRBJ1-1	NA	CASRSGTDYEAFF
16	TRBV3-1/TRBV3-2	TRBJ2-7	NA	CASSQEGRPSSLEQYF
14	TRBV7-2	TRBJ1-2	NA	CASSLGGGNYGYTF
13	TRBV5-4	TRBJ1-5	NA	CASSIGTNQPQHF
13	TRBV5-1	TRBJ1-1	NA	CASSLDGSSVTFF
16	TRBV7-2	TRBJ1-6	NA	CASSLWGSSYNSPLHF
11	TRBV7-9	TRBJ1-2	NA	CAIPHGEGYTF
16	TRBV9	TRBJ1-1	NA	CASSVQAGGMNTEAFF
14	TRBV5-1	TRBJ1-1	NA	CASSYLDRNTEAFF
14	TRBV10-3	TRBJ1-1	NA	CAISSTGMNTEAFF
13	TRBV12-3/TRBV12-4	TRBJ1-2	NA	CASSFQGHYGYTF
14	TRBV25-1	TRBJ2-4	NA	CASSVGGDLNIQYF
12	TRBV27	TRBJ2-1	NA	CASTGGYNEQFF
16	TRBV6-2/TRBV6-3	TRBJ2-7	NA	CASSYHKTGGFYEQYF
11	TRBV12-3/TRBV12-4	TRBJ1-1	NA	CASSLGPEAFF
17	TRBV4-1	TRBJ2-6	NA	CASSSWTGVTGANVLTF
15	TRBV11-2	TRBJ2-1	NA	CASSLRRGGSNEQFF
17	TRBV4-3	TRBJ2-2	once	CASSQPAAATNTGELFF
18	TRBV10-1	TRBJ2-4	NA	CAPRIGGGKPRAKNIQYF
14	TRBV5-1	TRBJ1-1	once	CASSFSTVNTEAFF
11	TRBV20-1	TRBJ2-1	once	CSGTGLTEQFF
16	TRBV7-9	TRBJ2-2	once	CASSLELGSRAGELFF
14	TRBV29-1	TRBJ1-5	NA	CSVVVGTSNQPQHF
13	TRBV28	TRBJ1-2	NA	CASSWTGFGGYTF
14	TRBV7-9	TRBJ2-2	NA	CASSSGPGTGELFF
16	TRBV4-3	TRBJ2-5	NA	CASSQDGTGTRGTQYF
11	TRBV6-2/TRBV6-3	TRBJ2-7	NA	CASSYVGEQYF
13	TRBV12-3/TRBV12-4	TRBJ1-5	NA	CASSFPGDQPQHF
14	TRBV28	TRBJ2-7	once	CASSSRDLGYEQYF
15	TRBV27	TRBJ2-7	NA	CASSSVAGWAYEQYF
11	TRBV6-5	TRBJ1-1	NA	CAHNNQGWAFF